This T cell receptor (beta chain) stems from a study of cytomegalovirus exposure and HLA in healthy donors. General study results and limits: As a later analysis showed, a missense DCLRE1C variant was linked to trimming of TCR beta V- and J-genes.

Comment on this clone: Its antigen is not identified.

The study ran its PCR with 60 Vbeta and 13 Jbeta primers. Profiling relied on immunoSEQ multiplex PCR, and the TCRdb table lists in-frame clones only, not all of them. The table lists about 150,000 clones, around 77% of them singletons. Germline V CDR1 and CDR2: MNHNS, SASEGT. Trimming pared 9 bases from V and 7 bases from J, leaving 12 bases between. The CDR3 is 12 residues long. In nominal health when sampled, donors likely had unrecorded immune exposures nonetheless. This rearrangement joins TRBV6-1 to TRBJ1-4; D is perhaps TRBD1 (5 bases). The sequenced sample consisted of PBMCs. The receptor comes from a man aged 25 to 40 in good health and CMV-seronegative. DNA for the CDR3: TGTGCCAGTCTCAGGGTAGGTGAAAAACTGTTTTTT. It is translated as CASLRVGEKLFF.